One and the same sample provided the 18 T cell receptor beta chains below, sequenced in a study of blood T cells in healthy people across ages. A sample-barcoded 5' primer and a J-beta primer mix were used in a second PCR of about 6 to 11 cycles. Each CDR3 protein is one row after TCRdb ran MiXCR on the 5' RACE reads. The data contain roughly 640,000 distinct CDR3 sequences, approximately 30% of them singletons. The material sequenced was blood. The receptor set was obtained from a woman aged 80 or over in good health.

This clonotype showed up many times. V gene TRBV4-2 combines with J gene TRBJ1-1, with no clear D. Germline CDR1 and CDR2: LGHNA and YNFKEQ. This CDR3 is built from 12 residues. The V and J ends lost 1 base and 5 bases respectively, with 5 bases between them. This chain's CDR3 is CASSQVGTEAFF. In DNA, the CDR3 is TGTGCCAGCAGCCAAGTCGGTACTGAAGCTTTCTTT.

As concerns this clonotype: The junction departs from the called germline gene at one end, perhaps through a read error. The chain carries TRBV15 and TRBJ2-2; 7 nucleotides line up with TRBD2. The CDR3 is 17 residues long. The germline V gene encodes CDR1 LNHNV and CDR2 YYDKDF (reference sequence). CDR3 DNA: TGTGCCACCAGCAGAGATAGTAGACGGGAGGACACCGGGGAGCGGTTTTTT. It codes for CATSRDSRREDTGERFF.

This clonotype was seen only a few times. With a much larger clone just one base away, this may be a read error. V usage is TRBV6-1 and J usage is TRBJ2-1; a weak D match, TRBD1 (6 bases). CDR1 and CDR2 from the germline V gene are MNHNS and SASEGT. V lost 4 bases and J lost 5, with 15 bases in between. CDR3 length: 15 residues. CDR3 amino acids: CASSVGTGPHNEQFF. DNA for the CDR3: TGTGCCAGCAGTGTAGGAACAGGGCCGCACAATGAGCAGTTCTTC.

This clonotype was observed many times. This sequence may be a read error, since a much larger clone differs from it by one base. The gene calls are TRBV7-2 and TRBJ2-5; 13 bases map to TRBD2. Trimming cost V 4 bases and J 11 bases; bases outside gene matches: 19. The CDR3 length is 18 residues. Germline V gene sequence: CDR1 SGHTA, CDR2 FQGNSA. The CDR3 DNA reads as TGTGCCAGCAGCTCCAGACTAGCGGGGGGCTGGGGGTACAATGAGCAGTACTTC. It specifies CASSSRLAGGWGYNEQYF. Filled out from reference TRBV7-2 and TRBJ2-5, the complete variable domain reads GAGVSQSPSNKVTEKGKDVELRCDPISGHTALYWYRQSLGQGLEFLIYFQGNSAPDKSGLPSDRFSAERTGGSVSTLTIQRTQQEDSAVYLCASSSRLAGGWGYNEQYFGPGTRLLVL.

The chain recombines TRBV5-1 with TRBJ1-4, with 9 bases fitting TRBD1. CDR3 length equals 16 residues. The germline V gene encodes CDR1 SGHRS and CDR2 YFSETQ. Trimming removed 1 base from V and 5 bases from J; junction bases left unmatched: 6. CDR3 region: CASSLRQGVRNEKLFF. In DNA form, the CDR3 reads TGCGCCAGCAGCTTGCGACAGGGGGTTCGAAATGAAAAACTGTTTTTT.

This clonotype was picked up many times. The gene calls are TRBV5-1 and TRBJ1-2; 7 bases match TRBD1. Losses at the gene ends were 4 bases for V and 1 base for J; bases not matched to a gene: 4. Germline CDR1 is SGHRS and CDR2 is YFSETQ. The CDR3 has 14 amino acids. The CDR3 loop is CASSRQGDNYGYTF. CDR3 DNA: TGCGCCAGCAGCAGACAGGGAGATAACTATGGCTACACCTTC.

This clonotype was seen ten or more times. The V call is TRBV4-1, the J call TRBJ1-1; 9 positions match TRBD1. Germline lookup yields CDR1 MGHRA and CDR2 YSYEKL. V was clipped by 8 bases and J by 1 base; unmatched bases: 11. This CDR3 is built from 16 residues. CDR3 sequence (DNA): TGCGCCAGCTCCCGACAGGGGGGTAAGGGGAACACTGAAGCTTTCTTT. Protein: CASSRQGGKGNTEAFF.

The sample holds many counts of this clonotype. This chain links TRBV5-6 with TRBJ1-2; D ambiguous. CDR3 length equals 14 residues. V was clipped by 4 bases and J by 9 bases, with 19 bases between them. Germline CDR1 SGHDT, CDR2 YYEEEE. Written as DNA, the CDR3 is TGTGCCAGCAGCCCCACCCACGTTAGGGAGCGCTACACCTTC. Translating gives CASSPTHVRERYTF.

The sample holds many counts of this clonotype. The chain couples TRBV12-3 or TRBV12-4 to TRBJ2-7; no clear D gene. The CDR3 spans 11 residues. Trimming shortened V by 3 bases and J by 7 bases, and 7 bases separated the two germline ends. The CDR3 region is CASSFMGEQYF. For the CDR3, the DNA is TGTGCCAGCAGTTTCATGGGGGAGCAGTACTTC.

The V gene is TRBV3-1, the J gene TRBJ2-1; TRBD2 might be the D (7 bases). The V gene lost 4 bases and the J gene lost 8 bases, with 9 bases spanning the gap. Germline assignment: CDR1 LGHDT and CDR2 YNNKEL (reference sequence). The CDR3 is 12 residues long. The CDR3 sequence: CASSRGGHEQFF. CDR3 bases: TGTGCCAGCAGCCGGGGGGGGCATGAGCAGTTCTTC.

The sample holds many counts of this clonotype. The chain combines TRBV5-1 with TRBJ2-4, with D perhaps TRBD1 or TRBD2 (5 bases each). Germline CDR1 reads SGHRS; CDR2 reads YFSETQ. V lost 0 bases and J 1 base, leaving 14 bases between the germline ends. CDR3 size: 17 residues. Written as DNA, the CDR3 is TGCGCCAGCAGCTTGGAGTTACCGAGGGGTGCCAAAAACATTCAGTACTTC. Protein product: CASSLELPRGAKNIQYF.

The rearrangement links TRBV5-1 to TRBJ2-7; TRBD1 matches at 10 bases. V dropped 1 base and J dropped 1; count of bases not matched to a gene: 5. The CDR3 contains 16 residues. The germline gives CDR1 SGHRS, CDR2 YFSETQ. The CDR3 nucleotides are TGCGCCAGCAGCTTGAGGACAGGGGGGGGGTCCTACGAGCAGTACTTC. Protein sequence: CASSLRTGGGSYEQYF.

In this sample, this clonotype turned up many times. This rearrangement joins TRBV2 to TRBJ2-3, with 11 positions matching TRBD2. CDR3 length equals 16 residues. The germline CDR1 and CDR2 sequences are SNHLY and FYNNEI. V was clipped by 6 bases and J by 0 bases; unmatched bases: 5. The CDR3 spells CASRELAGASTDTQYF. CDR3 DNA: TGTGCCAGCAGGGAACTAGCGGGGGCAAGCACAGATACGCAGTATTTT.

This clonotype came up many times. This chain's CDR3 is CASSPTRLNWETQYF. The CDR3 bases are TGTGCCAGCAGCCCTACAAGGCTGAACTGGGAGACCCAGTACTTC. J is TRBJ2-5 and V is TRBV7-6; D uncertain. The V gene lost 5 bases and the J gene lost 5 bases, with 18 bases spanning the gap. Germline V gene lookup returns CDR1 SGHVS and CDR2 FNYEAQ. This CDR3 spans 15 amino acids.

This clonotype has ten or more counts. The gene calls are TRBV11-2 and TRBJ2-5; no reliable D call. V was trimmed by 5 bases and J by 1 base, leaving 11 bases between them. The germline V gene encodes CDR1 SGHAT and CDR2 FQNNGV. The CDR3 has 14 amino acids. The DNA for the CDR3 is TGTGCCAGCAGCCCCCGGATGCTCCAAGAGACCCAGTACTTC. Encoded protein: CASSPRMLQETQYF.

The rearrangement uses TRBV20-1 and TRBJ2-3, with a weak D call TRBD2 (5 bases). The CDR3 has 14 residues. Germline V gene lookup returns CDR1 DFQATT and CDR2 SNEGSKA (reference sequence). Trimming stripped 4 bases from V and 0 bases from J, with 11 bases between. CDR3 sequence (DNA): TGCAGTGCTACTACGAGACTAAGCACAGATACGCAGTATTTT. Translating gives CSATTRLSTDTQYF.

The sample holds many counts of this clonotype. V and J are TRBV7-2 and TRBJ2-5; tentatively, D is TRBD2 (6 bases). CDR1 is SGHTA and CDR2 is FQGNSA in the germline V gene. Trimming pared 5 bases from V and 2 bases from J, leaving 15 bases between. This CDR3 spans 15 amino acids. This CDR3 is CASSLFPGTQETQYF. The CDR3 nucleotides are TGTGCCAGCAGCCTCTTCCCGGGGACTCAAGAGACCCAGTACTTC.

Many counts were recorded for this clonotype. This chain links TRBV6-2 or TRBV6-3 with TRBJ2-7; D might be TRBD2 (7 bases). Germline loops: CDR1 MNHEY, CDR2 SVGEGT. The V end was cut by 2 bases, the J end by 2 bases, with 13 bases between. The CDR3 totals 15 residues. In DNA, the CDR3 is TGTGCCAGCAGTTACAGTCGGGGGGCGACCTACGAGCAGTACTTC. Protein: CASSYSRGATYEQYF.